A selection of T cell receptor beta chains follows, all from one sample in a study of blood T cells in healthy people across ages. TCRdb analysed the 5' RACE reads with MiXCR anew, one entry per CDR3 protein. The data hold approximately 1.5 million distinct CDR3 sequences, with around 36% observed a single time. Sequences were obtained from blood. These receptors were obtained from a woman in her 30s in good health. Each CDR3 is given with its conserved first and last residue. The order of the fields is clone size, V gene, D gene, J gene, CDR3 DNA, CDR3 protein. A D gene is named only where the DNA matches it firmly. Rows give clone size only sometimes, using once, few, many, or a class for an expanded clone.

clone_size: few; v_call: TRBV4-1; d_call: NA; j_call: TRBJ1-2; cdr3_nt: TGCGCCAGCAGCCAAGCCCCTTTGGACTATGGCTACACCTTC; cdr3_aa: CASSQAPLDYGYTF
clone_size: once; v_call: TRBV11-2; d_call: TRBD2; j_call: TRBJ2-2; cdr3_nt: TGTGCCAGCAGCTTACGACGGGGGGGCGCCACCGGGGAGCTGTTTTTT; cdr3_aa: CASSLRRGGATGELFF
clone_size: NA; v_call: TRBV24-1; d_call: NA; j_call: TRBJ1-1; cdr3_nt: TGTGCCACCCGCAAGATGGGGAACACTGAAGCTTTCTTT; cdr3_aa: CATRKMGNTEAFF
clone_size: few; v_call: TRBV6-5; d_call: TRBD2; j_call: TRBJ2-1; cdr3_nt: TGTGCCAGCAGCCTAGCGGGGGCCACTATATATGAGCAGTTCTTC; cdr3_aa: CASSLAGATIYEQFF
clone_size: NA; v_call: TRBV11-1; d_call: NA; j_call: TRBJ2-7; cdr3_nt: TGTGCCAGCAGCACCCCAGGGCGTCTCGAGCAGTACTTC; cdr3_aa: CASSTPGRLEQYF
clone_size: NA; v_call: TRBV4-1; d_call: NA; j_call: TRBJ1-6; cdr3_nt: TGCGCCAGCAGCCAAGGGTTAATGGAATCCCTCCACTTT; cdr3_aa: CASSQGLMESLHF
clone_size: few; v_call: TRBV20-1; d_call: TRBD1; j_call: TRBJ1-1; cdr3_nt: TGCAGTGCTACTCCGTTGACAGGGACGAACACTGAAGCTTTCTTT; cdr3_aa: CSATPLTGTNTEAFF
clone_size: NA; v_call: TRBV20-1; d_call: NA; j_call: TRBJ2-7; cdr3_nt: TGCAGTGCTAGGCGGACGGCTAGCTCCTACGAGCAGTACTTC; cdr3_aa: CSARRTASSYEQYF
clone_size: many; v_call: TRBV7-9; d_call: TRBD2; j_call: TRBJ2-1; cdr3_nt: TGTGCCAGCAGCTTCGTTAGCGGGGGGGCGTATGAGCAGTTCTTC; cdr3_aa: CASSFVSGGAYEQFF
clone_size: few; v_call: TRBV5-1; d_call: TRBD2; j_call: TRBJ2-7; cdr3_nt: TGCGCCAGCAGTCCGTATGCGGGGGGACTTTCCTACGAGCAGTACTTC; cdr3_aa: CASSPYAGGLSYEQYF
clone_size: NA; v_call: TRBV20-1; d_call: NA; j_call: TRBJ1-5; cdr3_nt: TGCAGTGCTAGACCGCCCCGGGAGACGCCTAGCAATCAGCCCCAGCATTTT; cdr3_aa: CSARPPRETPSNQPQHF
clone_size: NA; v_call: TRBV7-8; d_call: TRBD1; j_call: TRBJ2-1; cdr3_nt: TGTGCCAGCAGCTTACTTTGGTCCGAGACAGGGGGGCCTCGGGATGAGCAGTTCTTC; cdr3_aa: CASSLLWSETGGPRDEQFF
clone_size: NA; v_call: TRBV7-7; d_call: NA; j_call: TRBJ2-5; cdr3_nt: TGTGCCAGCAGCTTAGCGCCGTCTGGCTGGGAGACCCAGTACTTC; cdr3_aa: CASSLAPSGWETQYF
clone_size: NA; v_call: TRBV6-6; d_call: NA; j_call: TRBJ2-7; cdr3_nt: TGTGCCAGCAGTTTCAACGGGGTTCCCCCGTACTTC; cdr3_aa: CASSFNGVPPYF
clone_size: NA; v_call: TRBV14; d_call: TRBD1; j_call: TRBJ1-1; cdr3_nt: TGTGCCAGCAGATTACAGGGGGGCGCTGAAGCTTTCTTT; cdr3_aa: CASRLQGGAEAFF
clone_size: few; v_call: TRBV15; d_call: TRBD2; j_call: TRBJ2-3; cdr3_nt: TGTGCCACCAGCAGGGAACTAGCGGGGGAAACAGATACGCAGTATTTT; cdr3_aa: CATSRELAGETDTQYF
clone_size: NA; v_call: TRBV9; d_call: NA; j_call: TRBJ2-7; cdr3_nt: TGTGCCAGCAGCCCCTCGACTAGGTTCTACGAGCAGTACTTC; cdr3_aa: CASSPSTRFYEQYF